A selection of T cell receptor beta chains follows, all from one sample in a study of blood T cells in healthy people across ages. TCRdb ran MiXCR on the 5' RACE reads and lists one entry per CDR3 protein. Among roughly 680,000 distinct CDR3 sequences listed, roughly half were seen once. Material: blood. All receptors come from a woman aged 80 or over in good health. Each CDR3 is given with its conserved first and last residue. A D gene is named only where the DNA matches it firmly. The listing skips clone size in some rows; elsewhere it reads once, few, many or a size class.

TRBD2	TRBV3-1	-	TRBJ2-2	CASSPSGSITGELFF	TGTGCTAGCAGCCCTAGCGGGAGTATCACCGGGGAGCTGTTTTTT
TRBD2	TRBV14	-	TRBJ2-5	CASSRGLAGAPQYF	TGTGCCAGCAGCCGAGGACTAGCGGGAGCCCCACAGTACTTC
-	TRBV10-1	many	TRBJ2-3	CASSVEGASTDTQYF	TGCGCCAGCAGTGTGGAGGGGGCTAGCACAGATACGCAGTATTTT
TRBD2	TRBV6-5	-	TRBJ2-1	CASSYSMRSSGGFRNEQFF	TGTGCCAGCAGTTACTCGATGCGCTCTAGCGGGGGATTTCGAAATGAGCAGTTCTTC
-	TRBV7-9	-	TRBJ2-5	CASSFNGGRETQYF	TGTGCCAGCAGCTTTAACGGCGGACGGGAGACCCAGTACTTC
TRBD2	TRBV20-1	-	TRBJ2-2	CSALGLAGSGGTGELFF	TGCAGTGCTCTTGGACTAGCGGGCTCAGGAGGGACCGGGGAGCTGTTTTTT
-	TRBV6-2/TRBV6-3	-	TRBJ2-5	CASSYRTDHSLYQETQYF	TGTGCCAGCAGTTACCGCACCGACCACTCCTTGTACCAAGAGACCCAGTACTTC
-	TRBV7-2	many	TRBJ2-1	CASSIRPSEQFF	TGTGCCAGCAGCATCCGACCCTCCGAGCAGTTCTTC
-	TRBV25-1	many	TRBJ2-1	CASSVDRPLHNEQFF	TGTGCCAGCAGTGTAGACAGGCCCCTCCACAATGAGCAGTTCTTC
-	TRBV12-3/TRBV12-4	-	TRBJ2-7	CASSFSSPIYEQYF	TGTGCCAGCAGTTTTTCTAGTCCAATCTACGAGCAGTACTTC
-	TRBV5-1	-	TRBJ1-4	CASSIRGLANEKLFF	TGCGCCAGCAGCATCAGGGGTTTGGCTAATGAAAAACTGTTTTTT
-	TRBV3-1	few	TRBJ2-7	CASSDGRRVISYEQYF	TGTGCCAGCAGCGACGGAAGGCGAGTAATCTCCTACGAGCAGTACTTC
-	TRBV12-3/TRBV12-4	-	TRBJ2-7	CASSLGAGVFYEQYF	TGTGCCAGCAGTTTAGGGGCAGGGGTGTTCTACGAGCAGTACTTC
-	TRBV20-1	-	TRBJ2-6	CSARDLRDGSSGANVLTF	TGCAGTGCTAGGGACCTCCGGGACGGAAGCTCTGGGGCCAACGTCCTGACTTTC
TRBD1	TRBV7-9	once	TRBJ1-6	CASSSWTGDNPPLHF	TGTGCCAGCAGCTCATGGACAGGGGATAACCCACCCCTCCACTTT
-	TRBV20-1	-	TRBJ2-7	CSASFPVTYEQYF	TGCAGTGCTAGTTTTCCAGTCACCTACGAGCAGTACTTC
TRBD2	TRBV2	few	TRBJ2-2	CASRAGGGTGELFF	TGTGCCAGCAGGGCGGGAGGTGGCACCGGGGAGCTGTTTTTT
TRBD1	TRBV6-2/TRBV6-3	many	TRBJ1-5	CASRPGTGVGSNQPQHF	TGTGCCAGCAGGCCCGGGACAGGGGTGGGGAGCAATCAGCCCCAGCATTTT
TRBD2	TRBV6-5	-	TRBJ2-3	CASSRGGLHSDTQYF	TGTGCCAGCAGCCGCGGGGGGCTCCATTCCGATACGCAGTATTTT
-	TRBV9	many	TRBJ2-1	CASSAGGGNEQFF	TGTGCCAGCAGCGCAGGGGGGGGGAATGAGCAGTTCTTC
-	TRBV7-9	once	TRBJ1-6	CASSVTGGSPLHF	TGTGCCAGCAGCGTTACAGGTGGATCACCCCTCCACTTT
-	TRBV6-5	few	TRBJ1-5	CASSPGTRRTQHF	TGTGCCAGCAGCCCCGGGACAAGAAGGACCCAGCATTTT
-	TRBV6-5	-	TRBJ1-1	CASSYSMPMVAFF	TGTGCCAGCAGTTACTCAATGCCGATGGTAGCTTTCTTT
-	TRBV21-1	-	TRBJ2-3	CASSKVGDKLGTQYF	TGTGCCAGCAGCAAAGTGGGGGACAAGTTAGGTACGCAGTATTTT
-	TRBV6-5	-	TRBJ1-5	CASSYVGPGQPQHF	TGTGCCAGCAGTTACGTGGGGCCTGGCCAGCCCCAGCATTTT
TRBD1	TRBV7-8	-	TRBJ2-5	CASSSSRDSKRTQYF	TGTGCCAGCAGCTCTTCCCGGGACAGCAAACGGACCCAGTACTTC
-	TRBV7-9	-	TRBJ2-5	CASSFGTLQETQYF	TGTGCCAGCAGCTTTGGGACTCTTCAAGAGACCCAGTACTTC
TRBD2	TRBV20-1	few	TRBJ2-3	CSAHPLAGGSDTQYF	TGCAGTGCCCACCCCCTAGCGGGGGGTTCAGATACGCAGTATTTT
-	TRBV6-1	many	TRBJ2-3	CATKEGWGTDTQYF	TGTGCCACCAAGGAGGGCTGGGGCACAGATACGCAGTATTTT
TRBD1	TRBV6-2/TRBV6-3	-	TRBJ2-1	CASSRGQALYNEQFF	TGTGCCAGCAGTCGGGGACAGGCCCTGTACAATGAGCAGTTCTTC